The clone carrying this TCR beta chain was counted only a few times. What it binds is not known. The V gene's germline CDR1 is SGHNT and CDR2 YYREEE (reference sequence). The CDR3 is made up of 15 amino acids. V lost 0 bases and J lost 3, with 12 bases in between. This sample was taken from a study of post-analysis software for immune sequencing data. Study-level background: Progressive-relapsing, secondary progressive and relapsing-remitting multiple sclerosis were among the disease courses included. General study points: Several TRBV segments (TRBV5-6, TRBV5-1 and TRBV20-1 among them) occurred more frequently in patients than in controls. Compared with controls, patients showed significantly lower normalized Chao1 diversity.

Each TCR beta cDNA library carried unique molecular identifiers. TCRdb re-called the PCR reads with MiXCR, one entry per CDR3 protein. The sample lists roughly 200,000 distinct CDR3 sequences; around 29% were seen once. This clonotype was sampled from a girl younger than 18 with multiple sclerosis. This chain joins TRBV5-4 and TRBJ1-1; D not resolved. The specimen was blood. CDR3 sequence (DNA): TGTGCCAGCAGCTTGGACCTGACCGTCGACACTGAAGCTTTCTTT. Translated: CASSLDLTVDTEAFF. The full variable domain, with the rest looked up from reference TRBV5-4 and TRBJ1-1, is ETGVTQSPTHLIKTRGQQVTLRCSSQSGHNTVSWYQQALGQGPQFIFQYYREEENGRGNFPPRFSGLQFPNYSSELNVNALELDDSALYLCASSLDLTVDTEAFFGQGTRLTVV.